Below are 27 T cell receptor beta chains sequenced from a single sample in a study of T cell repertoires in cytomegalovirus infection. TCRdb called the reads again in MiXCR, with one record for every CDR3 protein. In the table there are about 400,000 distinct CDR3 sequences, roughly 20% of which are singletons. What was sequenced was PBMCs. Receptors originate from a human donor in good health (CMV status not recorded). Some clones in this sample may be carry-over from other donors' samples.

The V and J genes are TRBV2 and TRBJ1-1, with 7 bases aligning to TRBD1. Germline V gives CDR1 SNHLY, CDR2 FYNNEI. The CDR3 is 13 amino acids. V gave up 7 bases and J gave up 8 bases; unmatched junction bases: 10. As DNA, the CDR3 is TGTGCCAGCACTCGGACAGGCGACTCGGAAGCTTTCTTT. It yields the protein CASTRTGDSEAFF.

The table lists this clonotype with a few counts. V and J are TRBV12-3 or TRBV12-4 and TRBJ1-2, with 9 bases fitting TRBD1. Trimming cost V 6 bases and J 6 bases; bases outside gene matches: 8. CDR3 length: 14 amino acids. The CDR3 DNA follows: TGTGCCAGCAGACGGACAGGGGAGTCGGATGGCTACACCTTC. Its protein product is CASRRTGESDGYTF.

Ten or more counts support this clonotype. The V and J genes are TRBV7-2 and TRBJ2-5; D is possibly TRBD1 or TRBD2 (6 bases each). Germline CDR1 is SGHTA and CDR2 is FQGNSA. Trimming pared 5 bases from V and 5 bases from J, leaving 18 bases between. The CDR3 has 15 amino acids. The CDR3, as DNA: TGTGCCAGCAGCACCTGGGGGGCCTCACCCGAGACCCAGTACTTC. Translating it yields CASSTWGASPETQYF.

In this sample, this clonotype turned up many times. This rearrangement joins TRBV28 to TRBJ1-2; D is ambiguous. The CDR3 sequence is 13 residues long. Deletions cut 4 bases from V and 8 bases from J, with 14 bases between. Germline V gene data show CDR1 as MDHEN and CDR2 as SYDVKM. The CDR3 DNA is TGTGCCAGCAGTTCCCCCGCCACCCGAGGCTACACCTTC. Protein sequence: CASSSPATRGYTF.

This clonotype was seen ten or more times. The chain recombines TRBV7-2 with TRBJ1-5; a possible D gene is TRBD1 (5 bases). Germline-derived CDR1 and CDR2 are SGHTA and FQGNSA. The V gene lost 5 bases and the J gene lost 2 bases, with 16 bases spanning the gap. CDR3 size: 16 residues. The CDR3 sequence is CASSLTQALGNQPQHF. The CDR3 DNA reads TGTGCCAGCAGCCTTACACAGGCATTAGGCAATCAGCCCCAGCATTTT. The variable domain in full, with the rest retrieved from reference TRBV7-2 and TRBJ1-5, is GAGVSQSPSNKVTEKGKDVELRCDPISGHTALYWYRQSLGQGLEFLIYFQGNSAPDKSGLPSDRFSAERTGGSVSTLTIQRTQQEDSAVYLCASSLTQALGNQPQHFGDGTRLSIL.

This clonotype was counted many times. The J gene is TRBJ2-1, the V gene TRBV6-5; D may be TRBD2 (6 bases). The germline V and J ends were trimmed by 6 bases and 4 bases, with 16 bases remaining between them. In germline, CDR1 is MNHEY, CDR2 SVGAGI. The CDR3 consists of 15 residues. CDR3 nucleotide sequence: TGTGCCAGCAGGGCCAACCTGGGGGGTTACAATGAGCAGTTCTTC. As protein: CASRANLGGYNEQFF.

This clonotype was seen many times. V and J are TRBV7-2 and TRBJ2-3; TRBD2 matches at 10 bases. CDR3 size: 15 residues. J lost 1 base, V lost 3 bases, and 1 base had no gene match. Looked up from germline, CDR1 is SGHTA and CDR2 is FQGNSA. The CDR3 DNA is TGTGCCAGCAGCTTCGGGACTAGCGGCACAGATACGCAGTATTTT. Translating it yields CASSFGTSGTDTQYF.

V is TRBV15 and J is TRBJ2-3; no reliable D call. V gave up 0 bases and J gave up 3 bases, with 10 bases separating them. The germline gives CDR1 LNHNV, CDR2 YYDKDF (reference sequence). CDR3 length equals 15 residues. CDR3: CATSREGLRTDTQYF. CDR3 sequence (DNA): TGTGCCACCAGCAGAGAGGGGTTGAGGACAGATACGCAGTATTTT. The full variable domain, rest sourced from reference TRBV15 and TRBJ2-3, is DAMVIQNPRYQVTQFGKPVTLSCSQTLNHNVMYWYQQKSSQAPKLLFHYYDKDFNNEADTPDNFQSRRPNTSFCFLDIRSPGLGDTAMYLCATSREGLRTDTQYFGPGTRLTVL.

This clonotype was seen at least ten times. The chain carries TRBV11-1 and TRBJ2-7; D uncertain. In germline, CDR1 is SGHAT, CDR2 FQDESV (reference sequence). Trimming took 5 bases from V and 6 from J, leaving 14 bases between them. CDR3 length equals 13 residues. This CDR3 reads CASSKLRDREQYF. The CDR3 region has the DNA TGTGCCAGCAGCAAACTCCGTGACCGCGAGCAGTACTTC. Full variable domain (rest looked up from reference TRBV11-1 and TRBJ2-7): EAEVAQSPRYKITEKSQAVAFWCDPISGHATLYWYRQILGQGPELLVQFQDESVVDDSQLPKDRFSAERLKGVDSTLKIQPAELGDSAMYLCASSKLRDREQYFGPGTRLTVT.

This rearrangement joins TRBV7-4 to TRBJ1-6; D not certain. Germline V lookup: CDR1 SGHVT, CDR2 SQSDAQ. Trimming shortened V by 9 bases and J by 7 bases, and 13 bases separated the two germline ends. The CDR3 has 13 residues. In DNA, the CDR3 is TGTGCCAGAATGGAAACTGGAAATTCACCCCTCCACTTT. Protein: CARMETGNSPLHF.

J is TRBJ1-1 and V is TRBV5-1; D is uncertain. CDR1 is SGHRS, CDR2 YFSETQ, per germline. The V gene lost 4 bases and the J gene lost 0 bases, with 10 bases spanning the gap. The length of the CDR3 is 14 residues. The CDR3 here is CASSNAGMNTEAFF. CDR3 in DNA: TGCGCCAGCAGCAACGCCGGGATGAACACTGAAGCTTTCTTT.

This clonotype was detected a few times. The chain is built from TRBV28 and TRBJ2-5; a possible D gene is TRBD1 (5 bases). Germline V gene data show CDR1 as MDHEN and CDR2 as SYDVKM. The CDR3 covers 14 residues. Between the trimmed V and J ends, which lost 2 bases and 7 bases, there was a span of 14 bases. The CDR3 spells CASSLGAVLGTQYF. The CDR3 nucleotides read TGTGCCAGCAGTTTAGGGGCTGTCCTGGGGACCCAGTACTTC.

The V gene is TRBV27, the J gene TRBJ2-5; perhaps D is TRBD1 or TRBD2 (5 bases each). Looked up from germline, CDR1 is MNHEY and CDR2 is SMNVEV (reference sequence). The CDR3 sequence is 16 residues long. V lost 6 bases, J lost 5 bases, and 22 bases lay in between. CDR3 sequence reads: CASSSPGRRAIETQYF. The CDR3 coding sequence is TGTGCCAGCAGCTCGCCGGGGCGCAGGGCTATTGAGACCCAGTACTTC.

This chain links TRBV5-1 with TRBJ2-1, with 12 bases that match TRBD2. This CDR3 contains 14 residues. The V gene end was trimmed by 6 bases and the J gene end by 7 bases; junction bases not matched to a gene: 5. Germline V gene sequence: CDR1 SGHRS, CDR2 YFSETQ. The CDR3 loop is CASILAGGSNEQFF. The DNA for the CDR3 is TGCGCCAGCATTCTAGCGGGAGGGTCGAATGAGCAGTTCTTC.

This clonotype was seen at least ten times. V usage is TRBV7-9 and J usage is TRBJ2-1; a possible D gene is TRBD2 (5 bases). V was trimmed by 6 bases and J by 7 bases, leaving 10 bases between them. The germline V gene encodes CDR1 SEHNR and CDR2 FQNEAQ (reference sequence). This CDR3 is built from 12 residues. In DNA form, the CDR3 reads TGTGCCAGCAGTGGGAGCAGGAATGAGCAGTTCTTC. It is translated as CASSGSRNEQFF. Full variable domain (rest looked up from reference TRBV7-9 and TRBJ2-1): DTGVSQNPRHKITKRGQNVTFRCDPISEHNRLYWYRQTLGQGPEFLTYFQNEAQLEKSRLLSDRFSAERPKGSFSTLEIQRTEQGDSAMYLCASSGSRNEQFFGPGTRLTVL.

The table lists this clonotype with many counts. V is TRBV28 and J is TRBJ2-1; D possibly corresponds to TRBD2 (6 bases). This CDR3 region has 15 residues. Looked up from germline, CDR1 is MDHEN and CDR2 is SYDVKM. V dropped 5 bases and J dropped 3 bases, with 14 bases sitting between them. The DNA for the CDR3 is TGTGCCAGCAGTCAAGTCCGGGGGAACTACAATGAGCAGTTCTTC. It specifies CASSQVRGNYNEQFF.

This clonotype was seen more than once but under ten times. CDR3 nucleotide sequence: TGTGCCAGCAGCCAGTACACACAAGAGACCCAGTACTTC. It is translated as CASSQYTQETQYF. The V call is TRBV3-1, the J call TRBJ2-5; D is unclear. Germline CDR1 LGHDT, CDR2 YNNKEL (reference sequence). The V end lost 3 bases, the J end lost 2 bases, and 7 bases lay between the germline ends. CDR3 length: 13 amino acids.

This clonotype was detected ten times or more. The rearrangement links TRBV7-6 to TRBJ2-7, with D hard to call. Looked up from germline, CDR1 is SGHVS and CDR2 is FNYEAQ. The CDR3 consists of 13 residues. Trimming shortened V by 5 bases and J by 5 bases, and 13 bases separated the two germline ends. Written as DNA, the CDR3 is TGTGCCAGCAGCGACCCTCGTGGCCACGAGCAGTACTTC. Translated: CASSDPRGHEQYF. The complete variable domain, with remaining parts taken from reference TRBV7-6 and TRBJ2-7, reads GAGVSQSPRYKVTKRGQDVALRCDPISGHVSLYWYRQALGQGPEFLTYFNYEAQQDKSGLPNDRFSAERPEGSISTLTIQRTEQRDSAMYRCASSDPRGHEQYFGPGTRLTVT.

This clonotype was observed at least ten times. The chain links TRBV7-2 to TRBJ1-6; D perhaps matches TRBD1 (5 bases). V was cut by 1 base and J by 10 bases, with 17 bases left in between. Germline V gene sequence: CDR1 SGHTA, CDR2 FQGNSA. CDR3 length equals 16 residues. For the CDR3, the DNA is TGTGCCAGCAGCTTAGTTCCGGCAGGGTCTGAATCACCCCTCCACTTT. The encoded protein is CASSLVPAGSESPLHF.

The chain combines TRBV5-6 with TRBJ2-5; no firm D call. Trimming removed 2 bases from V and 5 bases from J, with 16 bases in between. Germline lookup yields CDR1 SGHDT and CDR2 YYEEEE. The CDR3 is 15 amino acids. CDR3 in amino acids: CASSLGPGGRETQYF. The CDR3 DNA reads TGTGCCAGCAGCTTAGGCCCTGGTGGTAGGGAGACCCAGTACTTC.

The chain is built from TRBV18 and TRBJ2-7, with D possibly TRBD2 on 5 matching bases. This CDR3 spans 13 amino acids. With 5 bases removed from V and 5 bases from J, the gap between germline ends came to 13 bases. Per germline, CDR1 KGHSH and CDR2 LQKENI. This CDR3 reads CASSTGIKDEQYF. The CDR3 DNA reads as TGTGCCAGCTCAACGGGAATTAAGGACGAGCAGTACTTC.

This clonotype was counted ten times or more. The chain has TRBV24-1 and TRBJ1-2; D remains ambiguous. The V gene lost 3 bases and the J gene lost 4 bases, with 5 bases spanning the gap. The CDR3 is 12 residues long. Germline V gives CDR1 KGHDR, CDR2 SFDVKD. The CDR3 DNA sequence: TGTGCCACCAGTGATCCGGGCTATGGCTACACCTTC. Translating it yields CATSDPGYGYTF.

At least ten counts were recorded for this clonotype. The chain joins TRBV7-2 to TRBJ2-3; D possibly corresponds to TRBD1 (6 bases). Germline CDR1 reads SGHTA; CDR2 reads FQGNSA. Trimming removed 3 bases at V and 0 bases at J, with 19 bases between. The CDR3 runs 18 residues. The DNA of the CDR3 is TGTGCCAGCAGCTTGAATGGAATTGGGACATCTAGCACAGATACGCAGTATTTT. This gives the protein CASSLNGIGTSSTDTQYF.

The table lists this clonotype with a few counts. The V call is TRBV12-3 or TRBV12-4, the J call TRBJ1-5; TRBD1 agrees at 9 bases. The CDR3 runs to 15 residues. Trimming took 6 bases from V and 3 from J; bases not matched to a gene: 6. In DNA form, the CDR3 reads TGTGCCAGCAGGGGGGGACAGGGAATCAATCAGCCCCAGCATTTT. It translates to CASRGGQGINQPQHF.

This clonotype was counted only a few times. The CDR3 loop reads CASSLPGGGSGNTIYF. CDR3 bases: TGTGCCAGCAGTTTACCGGGAGGAGGCTCTGGAAACACCATATATTTT. The V and J genes are TRBV28 and TRBJ1-3; D not certain. Trimming cost V 2 bases and J 0 bases, with 11 bases left between them. CDR3 length equals 16 residues. The V gene's germline CDR1 is MDHEN and CDR2 SYDVKM.

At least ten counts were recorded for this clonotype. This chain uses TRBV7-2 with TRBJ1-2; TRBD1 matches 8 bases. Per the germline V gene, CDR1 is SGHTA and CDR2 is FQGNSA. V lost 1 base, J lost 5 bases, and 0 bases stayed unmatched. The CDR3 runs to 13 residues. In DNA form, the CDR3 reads TGTGCCAGCAGCTTAGGACAGGGGTATGGCTACACCTTC. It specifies CASSLGQGYGYTF.

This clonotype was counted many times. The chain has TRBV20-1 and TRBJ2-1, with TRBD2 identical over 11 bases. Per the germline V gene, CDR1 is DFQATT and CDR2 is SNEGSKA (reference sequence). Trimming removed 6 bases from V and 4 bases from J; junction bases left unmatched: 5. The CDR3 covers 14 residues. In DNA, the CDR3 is TGCAGTGCCATCTGGACTAGCGGGTACAATGAGCAGTTCTTC. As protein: CSAIWTSGYNEQFF.